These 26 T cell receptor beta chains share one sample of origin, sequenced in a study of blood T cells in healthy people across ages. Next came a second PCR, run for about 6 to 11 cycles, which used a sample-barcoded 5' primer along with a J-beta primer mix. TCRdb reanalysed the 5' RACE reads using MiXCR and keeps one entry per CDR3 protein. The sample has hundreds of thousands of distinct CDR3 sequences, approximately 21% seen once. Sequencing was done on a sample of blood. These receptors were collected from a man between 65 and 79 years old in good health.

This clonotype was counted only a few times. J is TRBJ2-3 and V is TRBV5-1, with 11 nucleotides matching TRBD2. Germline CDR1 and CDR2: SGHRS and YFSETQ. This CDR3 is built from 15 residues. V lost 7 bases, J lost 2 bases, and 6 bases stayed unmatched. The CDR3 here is CASSGLAEPTDTQYF. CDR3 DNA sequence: TGCGCCAGCTCGGGACTAGCGGAGCCCACAGATACGCAGTATTTT. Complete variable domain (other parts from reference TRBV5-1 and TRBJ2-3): KAGVTQTPRYLIKTRGQQVTLSCSPISGHRSVSWYQQTPGQGLQFLFEYFSETQRNKGNFPGRFSGRQFSNSRSEMNVSTLELGDSALYLCASSGLAEPTDTQYFGPGTRLTVL.

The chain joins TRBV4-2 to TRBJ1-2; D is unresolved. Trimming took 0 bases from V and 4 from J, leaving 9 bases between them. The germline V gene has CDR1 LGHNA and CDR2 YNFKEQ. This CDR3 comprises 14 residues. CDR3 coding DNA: TGTGCCAGCAGCCAAGATCCGTTGGTCTATGGCTACACCTTC. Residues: CASSQDPLVYGYTF.

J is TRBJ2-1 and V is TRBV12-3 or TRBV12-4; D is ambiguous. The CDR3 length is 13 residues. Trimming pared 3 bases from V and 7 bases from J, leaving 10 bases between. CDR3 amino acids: CASSLAVGNEQFF. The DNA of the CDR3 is TGTGCCAGCAGTTTGGCTGTCGGAAATGAGCAGTTCTTC.

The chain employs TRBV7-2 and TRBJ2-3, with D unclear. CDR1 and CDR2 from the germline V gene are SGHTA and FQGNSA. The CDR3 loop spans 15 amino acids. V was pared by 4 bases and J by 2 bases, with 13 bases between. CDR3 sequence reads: CASSSQILSTDTQYF. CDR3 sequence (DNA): TGTGCCAGCAGCTCCCAGATCTTGTCCACAGATACGCAGTATTTT.

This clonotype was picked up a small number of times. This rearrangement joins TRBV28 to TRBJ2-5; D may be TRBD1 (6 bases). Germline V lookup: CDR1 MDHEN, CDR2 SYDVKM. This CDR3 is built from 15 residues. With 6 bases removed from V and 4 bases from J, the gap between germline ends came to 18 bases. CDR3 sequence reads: CASRLMDSSRETQYF. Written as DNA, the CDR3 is TGTGCCAGCAGACTAATGGACAGTAGCCGAGAGACCCAGTACTTC.

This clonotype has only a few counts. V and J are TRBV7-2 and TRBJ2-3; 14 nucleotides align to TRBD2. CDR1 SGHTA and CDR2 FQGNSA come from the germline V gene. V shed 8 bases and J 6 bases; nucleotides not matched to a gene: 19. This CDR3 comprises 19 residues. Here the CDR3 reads CASPPSATSGRGFVDTQYF. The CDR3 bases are TGTGCCAGCCCCCCGTCGGCGACTAGCGGGAGGGGGTTCGTGGATACGCAGTATTTT.

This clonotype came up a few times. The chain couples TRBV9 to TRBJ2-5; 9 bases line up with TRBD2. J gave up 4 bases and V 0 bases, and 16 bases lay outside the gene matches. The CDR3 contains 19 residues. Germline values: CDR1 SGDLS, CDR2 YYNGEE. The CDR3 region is CASSVDGSSGAPVRETQYF. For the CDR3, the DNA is TGTGCCAGCAGCGTAGACGGGTCTAGCGGGGCCCCTGTACGAGAGACCCAGTACTTC.

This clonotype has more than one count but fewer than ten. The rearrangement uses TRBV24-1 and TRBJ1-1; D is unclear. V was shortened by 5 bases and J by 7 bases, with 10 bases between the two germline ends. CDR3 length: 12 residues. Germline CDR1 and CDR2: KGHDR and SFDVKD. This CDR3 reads CATSGSGGEAFF. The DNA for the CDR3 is TGTGCCACCAGTGGATCCGGTGGTGAAGCTTTCTTT.

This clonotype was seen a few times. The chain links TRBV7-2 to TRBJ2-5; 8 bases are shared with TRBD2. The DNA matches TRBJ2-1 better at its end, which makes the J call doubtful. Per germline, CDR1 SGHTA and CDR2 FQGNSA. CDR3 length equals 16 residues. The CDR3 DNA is TGTGCCAGCAGCCAAGAGCGGGAGAGACCGTACAATGAGCAGTTCTTC. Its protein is CASSQERERPYNEQFF.

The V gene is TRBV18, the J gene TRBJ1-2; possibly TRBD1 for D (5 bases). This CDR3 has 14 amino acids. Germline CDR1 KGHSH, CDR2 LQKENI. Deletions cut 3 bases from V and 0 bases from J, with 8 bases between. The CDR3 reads CASSPGGANYGYTF. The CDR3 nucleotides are TGTGCCAGCTCACCGGGAGGGGCTAACTATGGCTACACCTTC.

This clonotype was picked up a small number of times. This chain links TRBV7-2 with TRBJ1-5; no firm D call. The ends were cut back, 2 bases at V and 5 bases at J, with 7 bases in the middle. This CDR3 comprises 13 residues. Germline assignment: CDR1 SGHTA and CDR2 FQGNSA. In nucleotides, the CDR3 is TGTGCCAGCAGCTTATTTTCTGATCAGCCCCAGCATTTT. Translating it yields CASSLFSDQPQHF.

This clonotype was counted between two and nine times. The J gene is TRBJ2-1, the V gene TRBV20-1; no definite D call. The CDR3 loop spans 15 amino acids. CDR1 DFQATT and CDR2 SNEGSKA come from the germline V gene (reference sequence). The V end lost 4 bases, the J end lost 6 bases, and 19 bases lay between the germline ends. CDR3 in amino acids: CSAKVMSRPSNEQFF. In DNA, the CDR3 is TGCAGTGCTAAAGTCATGTCTCGTCCCTCCAATGAGCAGTTCTTC.

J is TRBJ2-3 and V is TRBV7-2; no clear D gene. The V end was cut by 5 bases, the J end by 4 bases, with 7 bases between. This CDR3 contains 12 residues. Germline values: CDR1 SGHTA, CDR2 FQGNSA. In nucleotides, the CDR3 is TGTGCCAGCAGCCTGTTCTCAGATACGCAGTATTTT. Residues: CASSLFSDTQYF.

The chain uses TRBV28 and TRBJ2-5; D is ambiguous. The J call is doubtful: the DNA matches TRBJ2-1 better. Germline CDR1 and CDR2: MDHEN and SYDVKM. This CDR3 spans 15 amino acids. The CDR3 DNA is TGTGCCAGCAGTTTACCATCTAATCTAGGCTATGAGCAGTTCTTC. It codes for CASSLPSNLGYEQFF.

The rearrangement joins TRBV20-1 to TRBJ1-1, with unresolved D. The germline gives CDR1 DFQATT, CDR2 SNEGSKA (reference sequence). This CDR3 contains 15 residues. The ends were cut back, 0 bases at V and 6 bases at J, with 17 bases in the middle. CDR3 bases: TGCAGTGCTAGAGATAATCGACGCCGTGGTTCTGAAGCTTTCTTT. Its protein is CSARDNRRRGSEAFF.

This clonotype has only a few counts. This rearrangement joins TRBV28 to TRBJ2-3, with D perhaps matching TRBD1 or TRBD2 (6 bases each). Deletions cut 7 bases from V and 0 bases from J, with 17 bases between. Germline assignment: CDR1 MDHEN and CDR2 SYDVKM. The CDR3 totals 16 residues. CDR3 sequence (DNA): TGTGCCAGCAACCCAGGGGCGGGATTTAGCACAGATACGCAGTATTTT. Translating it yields CASNPGAGFSTDTQYF.

The CDR3 sequence: CASSATSGPALTQYF. The DNA for the CDR3 is TGTGCCAGCAGCGCGACTAGTGGACCGGCCCTTACGCAGTATTTT. The V and J genes are TRBV11-2 and TRBJ2-3, with D tentatively TRBD2 (6 bases). The germline CDR1 and CDR2 sequences are SGHAT and FQNNGV. The CDR3 length is 15 residues. V gave up 5 bases and J gave up 8 bases, with 20 bases separating them.

CDR3 nucleotides: TGCGCCAGCAGCCCGTCGGGACGGGGGCTCCTAACCTCCAGCACAGATACGCAGTATTTT. Its translation: CASSPSGRGLLTSSTDTQYF. The V and J genes are TRBV5-1 and TRBJ2-3; possibly TRBD1 or TRBD2 for D (6 bases each). This CDR3 has 20 amino acids. V was trimmed by 4 bases and J by 0 bases, leaving 27 bases between them. CDR1 is SGHRS, CDR2 YFSETQ, per germline. The variable domain in full, with the rest retrieved from reference TRBV5-1 and TRBJ2-3, is KAGVTQTPRYLIKTRGQQVTLSCSPISGHRSVSWYQQTPGQGLQFLFEYFSETQRNKGNFPGRFSGRQFSNSRSEMNVSTLELGDSALYLCASSPSGRGLLTSSTDTQYFGPGTRLTVL.

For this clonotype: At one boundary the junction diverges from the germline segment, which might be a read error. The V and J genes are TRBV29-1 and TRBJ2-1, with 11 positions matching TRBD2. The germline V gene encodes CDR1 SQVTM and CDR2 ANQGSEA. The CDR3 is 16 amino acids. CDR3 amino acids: CSVEGVTSGTYSEQFF. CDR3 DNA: TGCAGCGTTGAAGGGGTGACTAGCGGGACTTACAGTGAGCAGTTCTTC.

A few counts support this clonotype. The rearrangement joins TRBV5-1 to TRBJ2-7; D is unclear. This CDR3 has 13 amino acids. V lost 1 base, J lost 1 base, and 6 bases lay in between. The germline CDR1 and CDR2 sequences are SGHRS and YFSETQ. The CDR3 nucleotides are TGCGCCAGCAGCTTGCCTTTATCCTACGAGCAGTACTTC. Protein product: CASSLPLSYEQYF.

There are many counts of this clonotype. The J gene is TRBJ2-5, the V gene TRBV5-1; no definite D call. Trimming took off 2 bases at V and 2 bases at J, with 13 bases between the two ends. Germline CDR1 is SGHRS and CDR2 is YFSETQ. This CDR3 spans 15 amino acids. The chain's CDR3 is CASSFRDGLQETQYF. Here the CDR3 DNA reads TGCGCCAGCAGCTTCAGAGACGGTCTTCAAGAGACCCAGTACTTC.

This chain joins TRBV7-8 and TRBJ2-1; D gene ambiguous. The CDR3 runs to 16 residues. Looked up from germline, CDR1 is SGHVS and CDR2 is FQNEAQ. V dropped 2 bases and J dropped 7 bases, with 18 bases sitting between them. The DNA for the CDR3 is TGTGCCAGCAGCTTAAACTGGTTAGCAATCCGGAATGAGCAGTTCTTC. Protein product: CASSLNWLAIRNEQFF.

CDR3 sequence (DNA): TGCAGTGCTAGGTGGAAAGGGTCAAGTGGGACCCAGTACTTC. Amino acids: CSARWKGSSGTQYF. The V call is TRBV20-1, the J call TRBJ2-5, with D hard to call. This CDR3 comprises 14 residues. CDR1 is DFQATT and CDR2 is SNEGSKA in the germline V gene (reference sequence). Trimming left V 3 bases short and J 7 bases short, with 18 bases between.

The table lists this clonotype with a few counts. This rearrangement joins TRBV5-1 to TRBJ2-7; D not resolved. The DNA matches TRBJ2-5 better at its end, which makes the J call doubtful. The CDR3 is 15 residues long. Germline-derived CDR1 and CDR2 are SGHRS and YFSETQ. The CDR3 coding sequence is TGCGCCAGCAGCTTGGGGGCTAGTTCCCCGGAGACCCAGTACTTC. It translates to CASSLGASSPETQYF.

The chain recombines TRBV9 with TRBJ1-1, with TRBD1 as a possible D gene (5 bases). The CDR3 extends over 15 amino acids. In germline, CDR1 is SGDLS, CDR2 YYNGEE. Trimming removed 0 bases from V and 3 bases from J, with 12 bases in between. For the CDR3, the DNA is TGTGCCAGCAGCGTAGCGGGCAGGGTGGACACTGAAGCTTTCTTT. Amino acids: CASSVAGRVDTEAFF.

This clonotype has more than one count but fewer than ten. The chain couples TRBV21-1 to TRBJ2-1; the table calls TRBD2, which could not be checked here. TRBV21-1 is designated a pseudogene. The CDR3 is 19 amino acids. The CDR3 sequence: CASSKRGLAEMGTDDEQFF. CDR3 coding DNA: TGTGCCAGCAGCAAACGGGGACTAGCGGAGATGGGGACGGACGATGAGCAGTTCTTC.